The 20 T cell receptor beta chains in this list originate from one sample, sequenced in a study of cytomegalovirus exposure and HLA in healthy donors. PCR was performed using 60 Vbeta and 13 Jbeta primers. The repertoire was sequenced with immunoSEQ multiplex PCR; TCRdb's copy has only in-frame clones and lacks some. The sample records about 220,000 clones, over 60% being singletons. Specimen: PBMCs. Receptors originate from a man aged 18-30 years in good health and CMV-seronegative.

As to this clone: The junction differs from germline at one of its ends, possibly a read error. CDR3 DNA sequence: TGTGCTAGCAGCTTAGCAGCGGGAGGTCACACCGGGGAGCTGTTTTTT. It translates to CASSLAAGGHTGELFF. The chain employs TRBV7-7 and TRBJ2-2, with 9 bases matching TRBD2. Germline V gives CDR1 SSHAT, CDR2 FNYEAQ (reference sequence). There are 16 residues in the CDR3.

The chain combines TRBV2 with TRBJ2-2; no definite D call. Trimming took 5 bases from V and 0 from J, leaving 10 bases between them. Germline V lookup: CDR1 SNHLY, CDR2 FYNNEI. The CDR3 consists of 15 residues. CDR3 sequence reads: CASSSNSPNTGELFF. CDR3 bases: TGTGCCAGCAGTTCAAACAGTCCGAACACCGGGGAGCTGTTTTTT.

This clone was seen more than once but under ten times. CDR3 sequence: CASSELLASGSYEQYF. In DNA, the CDR3 is TGTGCCAGCAGTGAATTGTTGGCTAGCGGTTCCTACGAGCAGTACTTC. V is TRBV2 and J is TRBJ2-7, with TRBD2 identical over 7 bases. J was trimmed by 1 base and V by 2 bases; bases with no gene match: 8. The CDR3 spans 16 residues. Germline lookup yields CDR1 SNHLY and CDR2 FYNNEI.

The chain is built from TRBV18 and TRBJ1-1; 7 bases match TRBD1. J was trimmed by 7 bases and V by 3 bases; bases with no gene match: 20. The CDR3 is 18 residues long. Germline CDR1 and CDR2: KGHSH and LQKENI. CDR3 residues: CASSPPNWGRGAWGEAFF. DNA of the CDR3: TGTGCCAGCTCACCTCCTAACTGGGGCAGGGGGGCCTGGGGTGAAGCTTTCTTT. Full variable domain (outside the CDR3, taken from reference TRBV18 and TRBJ1-1): NAGVMQNPRHLVRRRGQEARLRCSPMKGHSHVYWYRQLPEEGLKFMVYLQKENIIDESGMPKERFSAEFPKEGPSILRIQQVVRGDSAAYFCASSPPNWGRGAWGEAFFGQGTRLTVV.

V is TRBV15 and J is TRBJ2-5; weak D call: TRBD1 (6 bases). Germline CDR1 LNHNV, CDR2 YYDKDF (reference sequence). V dropped 3 bases and J dropped 5 bases, with 19 bases sitting between them. CDR3 size: 16 residues. CDR3 protein: CATSSADRTIGETQYF. CDR3 nucleotide sequence: TGTGCCACCAGCAGTGCCGACAGGACCATAGGGGAGACCCAGTACTTC.

J is TRBJ1-2 and V is TRBV28; D is possibly TRBD1 (6 bases). The germline V gene encodes CDR1 MDHEN and CDR2 SYDVKM. This CDR3 is 15 amino acids long. The V end lost 8 bases, the J end lost 2 bases, and 18 bases lay between the germline ends. As DNA, the CDR3 is TGTGCCAGCTACTATGGGGGGGCGCTAAACTATGGCTACACCTTC. Translating it yields CASYYGGALNYGYTF.

The chain is built from TRBV7-3 and TRBJ2-3, with 12 nucleotides matching TRBD2. Germline V lookup: CDR1 SGHTA, CDR2 FQGTGA. The CDR3 runs to 18 residues. The trim removed 4 bases at V and 4 bases at J, leaving 12 bases unmatched. The CDR3 nucleotides read TGTGCCAGCAGCTCGAACGGTGGACTAGCGGGACCCGCAGATACGCAGTATTTT. This gives the protein CASSSNGGLAGPADTQYF.

Details on this clone: Likely a read error: the CDR3 ends without its conserved phenylalanine or tryptophan. The rearrangement uses TRBV5-1 and TRBJ2-3, with D possibly TRBD2 on 6 matching bases. V lost 5 bases to trimming and J lost 2 bases, with 12 bases between them. Germline V gene sequence: CDR1 SGHRS, CDR2 YFSETQ. CDR3 size: 14 residues. CDR3 nucleotide sequence: TGCGCCAGCAGGGGAGGTGGAGCCACAGATACGCAGTATCTT. Amino acid sequence: CASRGGGATDTQYL.

The CDR3 here is CASSYGGADGYTF. In nucleotides, the CDR3 is TGTGCCAGCAGTTACGGAGGGGCGGACGGCTACACCTTC. The V and J genes are TRBV6-5 and TRBJ1-2; possible D gene TRBD1, 5 bases. The V gene lost 2 bases and the J gene lost 8 bases, with 12 bases spanning the gap. This CDR3 has 13 amino acids. From germline, CDR1 is MNHEY and CDR2 SVGAGI.

The chain joins TRBV11-2 to TRBJ1-3, with 8 bases aligning to TRBD1. V gave up 5 bases and J gave up 2 bases; unmatched junction bases: 2. The germline V gene has CDR1 SGHAT and CDR2 FQNNGV. CDR3 size: 14 residues. CDR3 in DNA: TGTGCCAGCAGCCAGGACAGGGCTGGAAACACCATATATTTT. Translating it yields CASSQDRAGNTIYF.

The chain links TRBV2 to TRBJ1-1; 7 bases align to TRBD1. V lost 6 bases and J lost 5; bases outside the gene matches: 9. Germline CDR1 reads SNHLY; CDR2 reads FYNNEI. CDR3 size: 14 residues. CDR3 DNA sequence: TGTGCCAGCAGCAACAGGGGAAGTGGGACTGAAGCTTTCTTT. Its translation is CASSNRGSGTEAFF.

This clone was picked up a small number of times. The gene calls are TRBV6-5 and TRBJ1-1; TRBD1 is a possible D gene (6 bases). The germline CDR1 and CDR2 sequences are MNHEY and SVGAGI. The CDR3 is 14 residues long. Trimming pared 3 bases from V and 6 bases from J, leaving 14 bases between. The CDR3 sequence is CASSYIRDIPEAFF. In DNA, the CDR3 is TGTGCCAGCAGTTATATCCGGGACATTCCTGAAGCTTTCTTT.

The chain employs TRBV11-2 and TRBJ2-1, with D maybe TRBD1 (6 bases). This CDR3 is 14 amino acids long. Germline CDR1 SGHAT, CDR2 FQNNGV. The V end lost 5 bases, the J end lost 5 bases, and 13 bases lay between the germline ends. The CDR3 here is CASSPGQTDNEQFF. The DNA for the CDR3 is TGTGCCAGCAGCCCCGGACAGACTGACAATGAGCAGTTCTTC. The full variable domain, completed using reference TRBV11-2 and TRBJ2-1, is EAGVAQSPRYKIIEKRQSVAFWCNPISGHATLYWYQQILGQGPKLLIQFQNNGVVDDSQLPKDRFSAERLKGVDSTLKIQPAKLEDSAVYLCASSPGQTDNEQFFGPGTRLTVL.

This sequence joins TRBV2 and TRBJ1-4; 9 positions agree with TRBD1. The CDR3 loop spans 17 amino acids. Germline V gene lookup returns CDR1 SNHLY and CDR2 FYNNEI. The junction had 6 bases not matched to a gene; V was cut back by 0 bases and J by 4 bases. CDR3 loop: CASSEAPPDRGNEKLFF. CDR3 in DNA: TGTGCCAGCAGTGAAGCGCCCCCGGACAGGGGTAATGAAAAACTGTTTTTT.

The chain couples TRBV28 to TRBJ2-7; TRBD2 matches at 7 bases. Germline values: CDR1 MDHEN, CDR2 SYDVKM. This CDR3 is 15 amino acids long. J was trimmed by 2 bases and V by 1 base; bases with no gene match: 5. CDR3 nucleotides: TGTGCCAGCAGTTTATTTGGGGGGGTGACCTACGAGCAGTACTTC. It encodes CASSLFGGVTYEQYF.

CDR3 residues: CASSLRGLAKNIQYF. Here the CDR3 DNA reads TGTGCCAGCAGTTTACGTGGACTAGCCAAAAACATTCAGTACTTC. This sequence joins TRBV27 and TRBJ2-4; perhaps TRBD2 as D (5 bases). This CDR3 comprises 15 residues. Germline CDR1 reads MNHEY; CDR2 reads SMNVEV (reference sequence). Trimming stripped 2 bases from V and 0 bases from J, with 8 bases between.

CDR3 in DNA: TGTGCCAGCAGCTTCGGGGTCGGCTACACCTTC. Its protein is CASSFGVGYTF. The chain combines TRBV5-6 with TRBJ1-2, with D unresolved. Germline V gene sequence: CDR1 SGHDT, CDR2 YYEEEE. There are 11 residues in the CDR3. Trimming stripped 2 bases from V and 8 bases from J, with 7 bases between.

The chain couples TRBV4-1 to TRBJ1-4, with D perhaps matching TRBD1 (6 bases). Trimming took 4 bases from V and 3 from J, leaving 9 bases between them. The CDR3 has 14 amino acids. Germline V gene lookup returns CDR1 MGHRA and CDR2 YSYEKL. Here the CDR3 DNA reads TGCGCCAGCAGCCGACAGGTTGCTAATGAAAAACTGTTTTTT. Translating gives CASSRQVANEKLFF.

The rearrangement uses TRBV9 and TRBJ1-5, with 8 bases matching TRBD1. The V and J ends lost 4 bases and 2 bases, in that order; junction bases with no gene match: 5. This CDR3 comprises 15 residues. Germline V gives CDR1 SGDLS, CDR2 YYNGEE. Here the CDR3 DNA reads TGTGCCAGCAGCAACGGACAGGGAGGCAATCAGCCCCAGCATTTT. This sequence encodes CASSNGQGGNQPQHF.

The gene calls are TRBV11-2 and TRBJ2-7; D unresolved. Germline V gene sequence: CDR1 SGHAT, CDR2 FQNNGV. V was pared by 3 bases and J by 0 bases, with 9 bases between. This CDR3 comprises 14 residues. The CDR3 region has the DNA TGTGCCAGCAGCTTCCAACGGAGCTCCTACGAGCAGTACTTC. It yields the protein CASSFQRSSYEQYF. The full variable domain, in which reference TRBV11-2 and TRBJ2-7 provide the parts outside the CDR3, is EAGVAQSPRYKIIEKRQSVAFWCNPISGHATLYWYQQILGQGPKLLIQFQNNGVVDDSQLPKDRFSAERLKGVDSTLKIQPAKLEDSAVYLCASSFQRSSYEQYFGPGTRLTVT.